This is a list of T cell receptor beta chains from one sample in a study of neurological immune-mediated disorders. From the 5' RACE reads, TCRdb called clonotypes with MiXCR, one entry per CDR3 protein. Of about 53,000 distinct CDR3 sequences listed, more than 7% were seen once; the top ten hold 1.9%. Input material: PBMCs. These receptors were obtained from a woman aged 35 to 49 in good health. Each CDR3 is given with its conserved first and last residue. The D gene is left open where the match is weak. For some rows the clone size is stated as once, few or many, or as a class when expanded; others skip it.

CSVDGASYNEQFF TGCAGCGTTGACGGCGCCTCCTACAATGAGCAGTTCTTC - 13 TRBJ2-1 TRBV29-1 many
CASSRIGDGGYTF TGTGCCAGCAGTCGAATAGGGGACGGTGGCTACACCTTC - 13 TRBJ1-2 TRBV6-1 many
CASSLGSTEAFF TGTGCCAGCAGCCTGGGGAGCACTGAAGCTTTCTTT - 12 TRBJ1-1 TRBV7-9 many
CASSQGTRNTEAFF TGTGCCAGCAGCCAAGGGACGAGGAACACTGAAGCTTTCTTT - 14 TRBJ1-1 TRBV4-2 many
CASSVWGSAVGELFF TGTGCCAGCAGCGTATGGGGGTCCGCCGTCGGGGAGCTGTTTTTT - 15 TRBJ2-2 TRBV5-6 many
CASGSGQTAEKLFF TGTGCCAGCGGATCCGGACAGACTGCTGAAAAACTGTTTTTT - 14 TRBJ1-4 TRBV5-5 many
CASSEGLALEQYF TGCGCCAGCAGTGAGGGACTAGCGCTCGAGCAGTACTTC TRBD2 13 TRBJ2-7 TRBV10-1 many
CASSPRVDYGYTF TGTGCCAGCAGCCCCAGGGTGGACTATGGCTACACCTTC - 13 TRBJ1-2 TRBV5-5 many
CASSHEPTGTSGRHEQYF TGCGCCAGCAGCCACGAACCAACCGGGACTAGCGGGAGACACGAGCAGTACTTC TRBD2 18 TRBJ2-7 TRBV5-1 many
CAISAQGKNTGELFF TGTGCCATCAGCGCACAGGGAAAGAACACCGGGGAGCTGTTTTTT - 15 TRBJ2-2 TRBV10-3 many
CSVVPRTVLTDTQYF TGCAGCGTCGTCCCCCGGACAGTCCTCACAGATACGCAGTATTTT - 15 TRBJ2-3 TRBV29-1 many
CASSFDRVVETEGFF TGTGCCAGCAGTTTCGACCGCGTTGTGGAGACTGAAGGTTTCTTT - 15 TRBJ1-1 TRBV6-5 -
CATGPTLSSDTQYF TGTGCCACCGGCCCCACCCTTTCGTCAGATACGCAGTATTTT - 14 TRBJ2-3 TRBV24-1 -
CASSLGGLNPNEQFF TGTGCCAGCAGCTTAGGCGGCCTCAATCCCAATGAGCAGTTCTTC - 15 TRBJ2-1 TRBV7-2 many
CASSLSPGTGELFF TGTGCCAGCAGTTTATCACCGGGCACCGGGGAGCTGTTTTTT - 14 TRBJ2-2 TRBV27 many
CASSDPSREGRNEQFF TGTGCCAGCAGTGACCCTTCCCGGGAGGGCCGCAATGAGCAGTTCTTC TRBD2 16 TRBJ2-1 TRBV12-3/TRBV12-4 many
CASCPSGRAGGCREQYF TGTGCCAGCTGCCCTAGCGGGAGGGCCGGAGGCTGTAGGGAGCAGTACTTC TRBD2 17 TRBJ2-7 TRBV7-7 many
CASSSTGQGRYEQYF TGTGCCAGTTCTTCTACAGGACAGGGGCGCTACGAGCAGTACTTC TRBD1 15 TRBJ2-7 TRBV19 few
CASSQDSVTVSVSGYTF TGCGCCAGCAGCCAAGACTCCGTGACAGTCTCTGTTAGTGGCTACACCTTC - 17 TRBJ1-2 TRBV4-1 many
CSGRVSGANVLTF TGCAGCGGGAGGGTATCCGGGGCCAACGTCCTGACTTTC - 13 TRBJ2-6 TRBV29-1 few
CASSWGQGMWKRGSYNEQFF TGTGCCAGCAGCTGGGGACAGGGTATGTGGAAGCGGGGGTCCTACAATGAGCAGTTCTTC - 20 TRBJ2-1 TRBV21-1 many
CSAINSIGRTNTGELFF TGCAGTGCTATCAACTCTATTGGACGGACGAACACCGGGGAGCTGTTTTTT - 17 TRBJ2-2 TRBV20-1 many
CASSGELSVRPANYGYTF TGCGCCAGCAGTGGGGAATTAAGCGTAAGACCGGCTAACTATGGCTACACCTTC - 18 TRBJ1-2 TRBV6-1 many
CASLYVGDTQYF TGTGCCAGCCTTTACGTAGGAGATACGCAGTATTTT - 12 TRBJ2-3 TRBV2 many
CSVAAASSTDTQYF TGCAGCGTTGCAGCGGCCTCTAGCACAGATACGCAGTATTTT - 14 TRBJ2-3 TRBV29-1 many
CSVGTGEETQYF TGCAGCGTTGGGACAGGGGAAGAGACCCAGTACTTC TRBD1 12 TRBJ2-5 TRBV29-1 many
CASSPGGTIYF TGTGCCAGCAGCCCCGGGGGCACCATATATTTT - 11 TRBJ1-3 TRBV12-3/TRBV12-4 many
CSGSQGANTEAFF TGCAGTGGCTCACAGGGGGCAAATACTGAAGCTTTCTTT TRBD1 13 TRBJ1-1 TRBV20-1 many
CASSFRANEKLFF TGTGCCAGCAGCTTCCGGGCTAATGAAAAACTGTTTTTT - 13 TRBJ1-4 TRBV5-5 many
CASSVSGVETQYF TGTGCCAGCAGCGTATCCGGGGTAGAGACCCAATACTTC - 13 TRBJ2-5 TRBV9 -
CASSYGGGPLEQFF TGTGCCAGCAGTTACGGCGGGGGCCCTCTTGAGCAGTTCTTC - 14 TRBJ2-1 TRBV6-5 many
CASSEYWAAANYGYTF TGTGCCAGCAGTGAATATTGGGCGGCAGCGAACTATGGCTACACCTTC - 16 TRBJ1-2 TRBV6-1 -
CASILAGAYEQYF TGTGCCAGCATTCTAGCGGGAGCCTACGAGCAGTACTTC TRBD2 13 TRBJ2-7 TRBV6-2/TRBV6-3 -
CASSIGDTQYF TGTGCCAGCAGCATTGGAGATACGCAGTATTTT - 11 TRBJ2-3 TRBV6-5 -
CASSSAGTKNIQYF TGTGCCAGCAGCTCAGCCGGGACGAAAAACATTCAGTACTTC - 14 TRBJ2-4 TRBV7-2 many
CASSQSVNEQFF TGTGCCAGCAGCCAGTCGGTAAATGAGCAGTTCTTC - 12 TRBJ2-1 TRBV16 many
CASSRLDGNEQYF TGTGCCAGCAGCCGACTGGACGGAAATGAGCAGTACTTC - 13 TRBJ2-7 TRBV7-8 many
CSARDLAGAGNTIYF TGCAGTGCTAGAGATTTGGCAGGGGCTGGAAACACCATATATTTT - 15 TRBJ1-3 TRBV20-1 many
CATRPGVGNQPQHF TGTGCCACCCGGCCTGGGGTTGGCAATCAGCCCCAGCATTTT - 14 TRBJ1-5 TRBV27 many
CASSYPSGSYNEQFF TGTGCCAGCAGTTATCCTAGCGGCTCCTACAATGAGCAGTTCTTC TRBD2 15 TRBJ2-1 TRBV6-6 few
CASSLDPGSTAKNIQYF TGTGCCAGCAGCTTAGATCCCGGGAGTACCGCCAAAAACATTCAGTACTTC - 17 TRBJ2-4 TRBV7-2 many
CASSQGLAGSYEQYF TGTGCCAGCAGCCAGGGACTAGCGGGGAGCTACGAGCAGTACTTC TRBD2 15 TRBJ2-7 TRBV7-9 many
CASSGGGQGASDYGYTF TGTGCCAGCAGCGGAGGGGGACAGGGGGCGTCTGACTATGGCTACACCTTC TRBD1 17 TRBJ1-2 TRBV9 many
CASSLPGTPSYEQYF TGCGCCAGCAGCTTGCCGGGGACACCGTCCTACGAGCAGTACTTC - 15 TRBJ2-7 TRBV5-1 many
CASSLVEPTSEQFF TGCGCCAGCAGCTTGGTTGAGCCGACCAGTGAGCAGTTCTTC - 14 TRBJ2-1 TRBV5-1 many
CASSSSRPPDTQYF TGCGCCAGCAGCTCTTCGAGGCCACCAGATACGCAGTATTTT - 14 TRBJ2-3 TRBV5-1 many
CASSTRQNPWQFF TGTGCCAGCAGCACCAGACAGAATCCCTGGCAGTTCTTC - 13 TRBJ2-1 TRBV13 many
CASERLAGNTGELFF TGTGCCAGCGAGAGACTAGCGGGGAACACCGGGGAGCTGTTTTTT TRBD2 15 TRBJ2-2 TRBV19 many
CASSLGQTGTGELFF TGTGCCAGCAGCTTGGGGCAGACAGGCACCGGGGAGCTGTTTTTT - 15 TRBJ2-2 TRBV7-3 -
CASSPLQAGGSGELFF TGCGCCAGCAGCCCCCTCCAAGCAGGGGGTTCCGGGGAGCTGTTTTTT TRBD1 16 TRBJ2-2 TRBV5-1 many
CASSSVVRGASGYTF TGCGCCAGCAGCTCAGTCGTGAGGGGGGCGTCTGGCTACACCTTC - 15 TRBJ1-2 TRBV5-1 many
CASSSQGVANTEAFF TGCGCCAGCAGCTCCCAGGGGGTGGCGAACACTGAAGCTTTCTTT TRBD1 15 TRBJ1-1 TRBV5-1 many
CSVGQGRNYEQYF TGCAGCGTCGGACAGGGGAGAAATTACGAGCAGTACTTC TRBD1 13 TRBJ2-7 TRBV29-1 many
CASSETTGTGELFF TGTGCCAGCAGTGAAACGACGGGCACCGGGGAGCTGTTTTTT - 14 TRBJ2-2 TRBV2 many